Sequencing of this T cell receptor beta chain was carried out in a study of blood T cells in healthy people across ages (dated by TCRdb to about 2015). About the full investigation: In model experiments, roughly one uniquely barcoded TCR beta cDNA molecule per two T cells was captured by template switching. The donors were split into four age groups: young (average about 16 years), middle-aged (roughly 42), aged (roughly 68) and long-lived (approximately 80). For two donors (one aged 18 to 30 and one aged 80 or older), the study analyzed two additional independent replicas of 1 million unique cDNA reads from the same blood draw. To track age-related changes in TCR beta repertoire diversity, the study relied on deep sequencing normalized with unique cDNA molecular identifiers. Donors of different ages were randomly distributed across sequencing lanes to avoid experimental bias.

Broad study findings and their caveats: Because profiling used bulk unsorted PBMCs, naive and antigen-experienced compartments could not be compared conclusively. Compared with the aged group, the long-lived group had more naive CD4+ T cells, fewer expanded clones and increased TCR diversity, suggesting age selection. Observed TCR beta diversity per million T cells fell roughly linearly with age, and a significant reduction was already apparent by age roughly 40. The percentage of naive T cells measured by flow cytometry correlated strongly with observed TCR beta diversity. The CMV infection status of donors was not known, potentially confounding age-related changes in expanded clonotypes. Estimates of total diversity based on one million sequenced T cells were considered lower bounds and underestimates.

Systemically healthy Caucasian individuals from Russia, some 36 in total and aged roughly 6 to 100 years, were included as donors. Roughly 10 milliliters of peripheral blood were drawn from each donor into EDTA-treated Vacutainer tubes. PBMCs were isolated by Ficoll-Paque density-gradient centrifugation, with at least 7 million obtained per sample. Total RNA, at least 5 micrograms per sample, was extracted from PBMCs with Trizol reagent. The percentages of naive CD45RAhigh/CD27high T cells were determined by flow cytometry on a PBMC aliquot from every donor. This clonotype was counted many times. Its antigen is currently not known. Base qualities are missing; no much larger clone stands one base away. Library construction relied on 5' RACE. Sequencer: Illumina HiSeq 2500. The second PCR ran for roughly 6 to 11 cycles and used a J-beta primer mix along with a sample-barcoded 5' primer. A unique molecular identifier was introduced onto each TCR beta cDNA molecule by a template-switch 5' adaptor carrying 12 random nucleotides. Each sample yielded at least 3 million CDR3-containing paired-end reads. First-strand cDNA synthesis was performed from all RNA using the Mint cDNA synthesis kit, with priming by a TRBC-specific oligonucleotide. Following uracil-DNA glycosylase treatment, all cDNA underwent a first 18-cycle PCR with the universal primers M1SS and BC2_uni_R. The paper's data handling went like this. Each sample was normalized by randomly selecting 1 million high-quality reads, each carrying a distinct molecular identifier. Instead of being binned into consensus sequences, reads with shared molecular identifiers were discarded. MiTCR, run with a Q25 quality threshold and the strictest error-elimination algorithm, handled CDR3 identification, clonotype clustering and error correction. A nonparametric unseen species model using Euler transformation provided a lower-bound estimate of total TCR beta diversity. TCRdb cleaned the public reads at Q25 with fastp, built clones with MiXCR and kept in-frame beta chains. Rows are unified per CDR3 protein, each entry keeping the most common DNA and genes. The V and J calls, along with clone size, are taken from TCRdb and not from the paper's own processing. For this sample there are 600,000 or so distinct CDR3 sequences; approximately 30% appear just once. 15% to 19% of the sample goes to the ten largest clones.

The germline V gene supplies CDR1 SGHAT and CDR2 FQNNGV. Counted from cysteine to phenylalanine, this CDR3 has 14 amino acids. Just the 42-base CDR3 DNA is kept, in frame starting at base 1. Germline trimming amounts to 3 bases on V and 7 bases on J, with 8 as the count of junction bases outside the gene matches. What was sequenced was blood. This clonotype was sampled from an elderly woman in good health. The rearrangement joined TRBV11-2 to TRBJ2-7, and 8 junction bases match TRBD2. The CDR3: CASSLSGGGPEQYF. The DNA sequence is TGTGCCAGCAGCTTGTCCGGCGGGGGGCCGGAGCAGTACTTC.